This TCR beta chain was profiled in a study of cytomegalovirus exposure and HLA in healthy donors. As for the study in general: The 120 validation repertoires were produced on the same platform as the 650 to 800 repertoires of the first cohort. This was reported in a later analysis. Study findings and constraints: High sensitivity and specificity were reportedly achieved when the classifier diagnosed cytomegalovirus status.

There are 15 residues in the CDR3. Trimming removed 5 bases at V and 4 bases at J, with 17 bases between. Germline CDR1 is MGHRA and CDR2 is YSYEKL. Data came from immunoSEQ multiplex PCR; TCRdb stores just in-frame clones and leaves some out. Here the sample spans 300,000 to 450,000 clones, around 86% being singletons. Comments on this clone: Its target is unknown.

The sequencing sample was made of PBMCs. The TCR comes from a woman aged 18-35 years in good health and CMV-seronegative. This chain links TRBV4-1 with TRBJ1-1; D gene unclear. The CDR3 loop reads CASSEASKEVTEAFF. Here the CDR3 DNA reads TGCGCCAGCAGCGAAGCTTCCAAGGAGGTCACTGAAGCTTTCTTT.